This T cell receptor (beta chain) comes out of a study of T cells in Graves' hyperthyroidism and ophthalmopathy. Regarding the study as a whole: Ophthalmopathy onset followed model prediction by a median approximately 5.9 months.

Germline CDR1 and CDR2: SGHVS and FNYEAQ. The CDR3 length is 15 residues. V was clipped by 5 bases and J by 0 bases, with 10 bases between them. This clonotype was recorded a few times. No antigen is known for it. The PBMCs studied were ones that came from around 10 ml fresh peripheral blood. The CDR3 regions of TCR beta were amplified from RNA transcripts. Carried out on the TCR CDR3, a first-round RT-PCR used the HTBI primer set. TCRdb reanalysed the multiplex PCR reads using MiXCR and keeps one entry per CDR3 protein. Among more than 350,000 distinct CDR3 sequences, about 15% were seen once, and the ten largest hold about 20%.

The chain recombines TRBV7-6 with TRBJ2-2; D is possibly TRBD1 (5 bases). The specimen was blood. The receptor was isolated from a woman aged 25 to 45 with Graves' ophthalmopathy. The CDR3 here is CASSRQGSNTGELFF. The CDR3, as DNA: TGTGCCAGCAGCAGGCAGGGATCGAACACCGGGGAGCTGTTTTTT.